The T cell receptor beta chain under discussion was sequenced for a study of cytomegalovirus exposure and HLA in healthy donors. This CDR3 region has 15 residues. Germline values: CDR1 MNHEY, CDR2 SMNVEV (reference sequence). V was cut by 4 bases and J by 4 bases, with 13 bases left in between. Points on this clone: Its antigen is not known.

PCR used 60 Vbeta primers and 13 Jbeta primers. Assay: immunoSEQ multiplex PCR; the TCRdb copy retains only in-frame clones and omits some. This sample's table reports some 70,000 clones. Findings of the study overall: Overall, approximately 150 TCR beta chains were annotated as cytomegalovirus-associated. Donor immune exposure was known only as CMV serostatus. The authors later found most CMV-associated TCR beta chains appeared HLA-restricted.

The sample was PBMCs. This sequence was found in a female donor in good health and CMV-seropositive. The chain recombines TRBV27 with TRBJ1-4; no clear D. CDR3 residues: CASSSIPRGNEKLFF. As DNA, the CDR3 is TGTGCCAGCAGTTCAATCCCCCGGGGTAATGAAAAACTGTTTTTT.